This TCR beta chain was captured in a study of blood T cell repertoires in COVID-19. At the level of the study: The United States, Italy and Spain provided the acute and convalescent COVID-19 samples. Sources were T cells, B-cell-depleted T cells, or PBMCs; the material itself was cDNA or gDNA.

Source study methods: Researchers report that nucleated cell counts were estimated from reference gene primer amplification. The data were produced by immunoSEQ multiplex PCR, yet TCRdb's version contains in-frame clones alone and is incomplete. The V and J calls and clone size come from that table; D and trimming were worked out from the DNA. Of approximately 21,000 clones in the sample, 70% to 90% were seen once. Sequencing input: peripheral blood. This TCR derives from a human donor with active COVID-19. The donor label of this sample is uncertain.

The CDR3 loop reads CASSIGGQAPQETQYF. The CDR3 DNA sequence: TGTGCCAGTAGTATAGGTGGACAGGCCCCCCAAGAGACCCAGTACTTC. The genes are TRBV19 and TRBJ2-5; TRBD1 matches 7 bases. The CDR3 is 16 residues long. Trimming removed 1 base from V and 1 base from J; junction bases left unmatched: 6. From germline, CDR1 is LNHDA and CDR2 SQIVND (reference sequence).